The rows below give T cell receptor beta chains drawn from one sample of a study of cytomegalovirus exposure and HLA in healthy donors. Profiled with immunoSEQ multiplex PCR; TCRdb holds only in-frame clones, not every one. The profile shows 170,000 or so clones, 60% to 80% of them singletons. The specimen was PBMCs. These receptors all stem from a man between 60 and 75 years old in good health and CMV-seronegative. CDR3s include the opening cysteine and the closing phenylalanine or tryptophan. D genes are given only for firm matches. Clone size, where shown, is once, few, many, or a class for clones that have expanded.

V: TRBV11-2
D: TRBD1
J: TRBJ1-1
size: -
CDR3: CASSSGQGIVNTEAFF
DNA: TGTGCCAGCAGCTCCGGACAGGGCATAGTGAACACTGAAGCTTTCTTT

V: TRBV5-5
D: TRBD1
J: TRBJ1-4
size: -
CDR3: CASSLGQGNEKLFF
DNA: TGTGCCAGCAGCTTGGGACAGGGGAATGAAAAACTGTTTTTT

V: TRBV6-5
D: TRBD1
J: TRBJ1-2
size: -
CDR3: CASSYAGTGYGYTF
DNA: TGTGCCAGCAGTTATGCCGGGACAGGCTATGGCTACACCTTC

V: TRBV6-1
D: -
J: TRBJ1-1
size: -
CDR3: CASSVRPGGSTEAFF
DNA: TGTGCCAGCAGTGTCCGACCCGGCGGGAGCACTGAAGCTTTCTTT

V: TRBV30
D: -
J: TRBJ1-4
size: -
CDR3: CAWSAMDSFKEKLFF
DNA: TGTGCCTGGAGTGCAATGGACAGTTTTAAGGAAAAACTGTTTTTT

V: TRBV30
D: -
J: TRBJ1-1
size: -
CDR3: CAWSLDLNTEAFF
DNA: TGTGCCTGGAGCTTAGATTTGAACACTGAAGCTTTCTTT

V: TRBV19
D: -
J: TRBJ1-1
size: -
CDR3: CASSATANTEAFF
DNA: TGTGCCAGTAGTGCGACAGCAAACACTGAAGCTTTCTTT

V: TRBV10-3
D: -
J: TRBJ1-1
size: once
CDR3: CATSYTEYTEAFF
DNA: TGTGCCACCAGTTACACAGAGTACACTGAAGCTTTCTTT

V: TRBV7-8
D: -
J: TRBJ1-1
size: -
CDR3: CASSLGQNTEAFF
DNA: TGTGCCAGCAGTTTAGGACAGAACACTGAAGCTTTCTTT

V: TRBV2
D: -
J: TRBJ1-2
size: -
CDR3: CASSAVRDYGYTF
DNA: TGTGCCAGCAGTGCGGTCAGGGACTATGGCTACACCTTC

V: TRBV2
D: TRBD1
J: TRBJ1-4
size: -
CDR3: CASRQGAGEKLFF
DNA: TGTGCCAGCAGACAGGGGGCCGGCGAAAAACTGTTTTTT

V: TRBV6-5
D: TRBD2
J: TRBJ2-1
size: -
CDR3: CASSAGGAPQQFF
DNA: TGTGCCAGCAGTGCCGGGGGGGCCCCCCAGCAGTTCTTC

V: TRBV12-5
D: TRBD1
J: TRBJ1-1
size: once
CDR3: CASGAPGGKGTEAFF
DNA: TGTGCTAGTGGTGCCCCAGGGGGCAAGGGCACTGAAGCTTTCTTT

V: TRBV4-1
D: -
J: TRBJ2-7
size: -
CDR3: CASSPNLGGYEQYF
DNA: TGCGCCAGTAGCCCTAACTTGGGGGGCTACGAGCAGTACTTC

V: TRBV11-2
D: TRBD1
J: TRBJ2-1
size: -
CDR3: CASSPGDREYNEQFF
DNA: TGTGCCAGCAGCCCTGGGGACAGGGAGTACAATGAGCAGTTCTTC

V: TRBV19
D: TRBD2
J: TRBJ2-1
size: -
CDR3: CASSIDLGLASSNEQFF
DNA: TGTGCCAGTAGTATAGACCTGGGACTAGCGAGCAGCAATGAGCAGTTCTTC

V: TRBV5-1
D: TRBD2
J: TRBJ2-7
size: -
CDR3: CASSLALSGGSYEQYF
DNA: TGCGCCAGTAGCTTGGCCCTTAGCGGGGGCTCCTACGAGCAGTACTTC

V: TRBV7-8
D: TRBD1
J: TRBJ2-5
size: -
CDR3: CASSLGRTGTEETQYF
DNA: TGTGCCAGCAGCTTAGGGAGGACAGGGACTGAGGAGACCCAGTACTTC

V: TRBV19
D: -
J: TRBJ2-1
size: -
CDR3: CASSISYSYNEQFF
DNA: TGTGCCAGTAGTATATCCTACTCCTACAATGAGCAGTTCTTC

V: TRBV12-5
D: -
J: TRBJ1-1
size: -
CDR3: CASAPQGNTEAFF
DNA: TGTGCTAGTGCCCCTCAGGGGAACACTGAAGCTTTCTTT

V: TRBV2
D: TRBD1
J: TRBJ2-1
size: -
CDR3: CASREQGAANNEQFF
DNA: TGTGCCAGCAGAGAGCAGGGGGCTGCTAACAATGAGCAGTTCTTC

V: TRBV9
D: -
J: TRBJ2-5
size: few
CDR3: CASSRDFQETQYF
DNA: TGTGCCAGCAGCAGGGACTTCCAAGAGACCCAGTACTTC

V: TRBV18
D: -
J: TRBJ2-5
size: -
CDR3: CASSQIGETQYF
DNA: TGTGCCAGCTCGCAAATCGGGGAGACCCAGTACTTC

V: TRBV15
D: TRBD1
J: TRBJ2-3
size: few
CDR3: CATSWTGGTDTQYF
DNA: TGTGCCACCTCCTGGACAGGGGGGACAGATACGCAGTATTTT

V: TRBV7-6
D: -
J: TRBJ2-3
size: few
CDR3: CASSPLGDTQYF
DNA: TGTGCCAGCAGCCCCCTCGGGGATACGCAGTATTTT

V: TRBV19
D: TRBD1
J: TRBJ1-1
size: -
CDR3: CASSPDGQGGTEAFF
DNA: TGTGCCAGTTCGCCCGACGGACAGGGTGGAACTGAAGCTTTCTTT